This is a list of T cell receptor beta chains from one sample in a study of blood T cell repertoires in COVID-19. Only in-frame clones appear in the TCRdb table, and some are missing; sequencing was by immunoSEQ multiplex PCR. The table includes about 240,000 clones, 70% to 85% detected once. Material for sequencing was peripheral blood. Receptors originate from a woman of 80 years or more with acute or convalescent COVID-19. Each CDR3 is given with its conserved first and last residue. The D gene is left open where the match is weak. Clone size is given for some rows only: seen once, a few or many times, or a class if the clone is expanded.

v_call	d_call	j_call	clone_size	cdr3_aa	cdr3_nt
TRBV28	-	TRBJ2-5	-	CASSPRDRPQETQYF	TGTGCCAGCAGTCCGCGGGACAGACCCCAAGAGACCCAGTACTTC
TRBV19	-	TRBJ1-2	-	CASSIQGSYGYTF	TGTGCCAGTAGTATACAGGGATCGTATGGCTACACCTTC
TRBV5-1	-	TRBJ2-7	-	CASSLGGGQFAYEQYF	TGCGCCAGCAGCTTGGGGGGCGGACAGTTCGCCTACGAGCAGTACTTC
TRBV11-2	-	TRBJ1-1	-	CASGTLNTEAFF	TGTGCCAGCGGGACACTGAACACTGAAGCTTTCTTT
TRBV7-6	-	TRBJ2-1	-	CASSRTGASYNEQFF	TGTGCCAGCAGTCGAACAGGAGCCTCCTACAATGAGCAGTTCTTC
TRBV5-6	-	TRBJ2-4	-	CASSARLVGNIQYF	TGTGCCAGCAGCGCCCGACTAGTTGGAAACATTCAGTACTTC
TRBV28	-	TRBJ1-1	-	CASTRGNTEAFF	TGTGCCAGCACCAGGGGGAACACTGAAGCTTTCTTT
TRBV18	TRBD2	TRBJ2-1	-	CASSPVLAGAYEQFF	TGTGCCAGCTCCCCGGTACTAGCGGGGGCCTATGAGCAGTTCTTC
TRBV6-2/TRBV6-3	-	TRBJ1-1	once	CASSTRHVNTEAFF	TGTGCCAGCAGCACTCGACACGTGAACACTGAAGCTTTCTTT
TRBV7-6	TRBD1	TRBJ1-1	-	CASSSHGQVGTEAFF	TGTGCCAGCAGCTCCCACGGACAGGTGGGCACTGAAGCTTTCTTT
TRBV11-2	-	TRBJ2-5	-	CASSLSIASPETQYF	TGTGCCAGCAGCTTAAGTATCGCTAGCCCAGAGACCCAGTACTTC
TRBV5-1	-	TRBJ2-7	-	CASSLLEGYEQYF	TGCGCCAGCAGCTTGTTGGAGGGGTACGAGCAGTACTTC
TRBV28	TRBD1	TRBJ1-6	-	CASRTDRVVSPLHF	TGTGCCAGCAGAACCGACAGGGTGGTTTCACCCCTCCACTTT
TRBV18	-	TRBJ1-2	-	CASSPGTTYGGTF	TGTGCCAGCTCCCCGGGAACTACATATGGAGGGACCTTC
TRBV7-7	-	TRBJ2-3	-	CASSLAGMQGTQYF	TGTGCTAGCAGCTTAGCAGGAATGCAGGGTACGCAGTATTTT
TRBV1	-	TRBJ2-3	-	CTSSRTREAGGGSDTQYF	TGCACCAGCAGCCGGACGAGAGAGGCGGGGGGCGGTTCAGATACGCAGTATTTT
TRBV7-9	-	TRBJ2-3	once	CASASGRAGSTDTQYF	TGTGCCAGCGCCTCGGGCCGGGCGGGGAGCACAGATACGCAGTATTTT
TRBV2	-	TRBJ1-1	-	CASTRPGTMMNTEAFF	TGTGCCAGCACCCGTCCCGGGACTATGATGAACACTGAAGCTTTCTTT
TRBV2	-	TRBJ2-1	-	CASTILDSNNEQFF	TGTGCCAGCACCATACTAGATAGTAACAATGAGCAGTTCTTC
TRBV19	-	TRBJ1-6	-	CATSGKANSPLHF	TGTGCCACTTCAGGGAAGGCTAATTCACCCCTCCACTTT
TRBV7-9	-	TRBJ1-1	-	CASSLEGNTEAFF	TGTGCCAGCAGCTTGGAGGGGAACACTGAAGCTTTCTTT
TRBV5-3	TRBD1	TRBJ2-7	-	CAIAQGVYEQYF	TGTGCCATCGCCCAGGGGGTCTACGAGCAGTACTTC
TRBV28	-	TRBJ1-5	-	CASRLPGVEQPQHF	TGTGCCAGCAGACTCCCAGGGGTAGAGCAGCCCCAGCATTTT
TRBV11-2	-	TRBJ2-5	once	CASSLGGTIQETQYF	TGTGCCAGCAGCTTAGGGGGGACAATACAAGAGACCCAGTACTTC
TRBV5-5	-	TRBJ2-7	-	CASSLGGGGEQYF	TGTGCCAGCAGCTTGGGAGGGGGTGGTGAGCAGTACTTC
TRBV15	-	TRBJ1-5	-	CATSRDRGGEGGQPQHF	TGTGCCACCAGCAGAGATAGGGGGGGCGAGGGTGGTCAGCCCCAGCATTTT
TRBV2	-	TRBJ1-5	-	CASSELGRSNQPQHF	TGTGCCAGCAGTGAACTGGGGAGAAGCAATCAGCCCCAGCATTTT
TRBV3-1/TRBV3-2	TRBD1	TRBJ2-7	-	CASSRGQVDGFYEQYF	TGTGCCAGCAGCCGAGGACAGGTGGATGGCTTCTACGAGCAGTACTTC
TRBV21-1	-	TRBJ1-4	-	CASSKAPPGGTNEKLFF	TGTGCCAGCAGCAAAGCCCCCCCGGGGGGGACTAATGAAAAACTGTTTTTT
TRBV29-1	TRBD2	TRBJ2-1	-	CSVAPASGHNEQFF	TGCAGCGTAGCCCCGGCTAGCGGGCACAATGAGCAGTTCTTC
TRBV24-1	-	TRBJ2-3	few	CATRDDSPLRDTQYF	TGTGCCACCAGGGATGACAGTCCCCTTCGGGATACGCAGTATTTT
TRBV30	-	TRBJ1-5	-	CAWSASGASNQPQHF	TGTGCCTGGAGTGCATCAGGGGCGAGCAATCAGCCCCAGCATTTT
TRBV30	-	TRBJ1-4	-	CAWSLPTTGGDEKLFF	TGTGCCTGGAGTCTCCCCACGACCGGAGGGGATGAAAAACTGTTTTTT
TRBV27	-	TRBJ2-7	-	CASSPWISSQGEQYF	TGTGCCAGCAGTCCATGGATCAGTTCCCAGGGGGAGCAGTACTTC
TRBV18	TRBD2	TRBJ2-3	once	CASSPTAGETDTQYF	TGTGCCAGCTCACCAACCGCGGGGGAAACAGATACGCAGTATTTT
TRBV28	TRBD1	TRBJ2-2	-	CASRQGRNTGELFF	TGTGCCAGCAGACAGGGGAGGAACACCGGGGAGCTGTTTTTT
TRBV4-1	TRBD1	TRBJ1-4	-	CASSPGDREWTEKLFF	TGCGCCAGCAGCCCGGGAGACAGGGAGTGGACTGAAAAACTGTTTTTT
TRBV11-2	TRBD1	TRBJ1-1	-	CASSSGTGRNTEAFF	TGTGCCAGCAGCTCCGGGACAGGGAGAAACACTGAAGCTTTCTTT
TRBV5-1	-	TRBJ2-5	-	CASSLDGKQETQYF	TGCGCCAGCAGCTTGGACGGGAAGCAAGAGACCCAGTACTTC
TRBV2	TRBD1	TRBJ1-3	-	CASRAGGNTIYF	TGTGCCAGCAGGGCAGGGGGGAACACCATATATTTT
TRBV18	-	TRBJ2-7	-	CASSPGSQNSYEQYF	TGTGCCAGCTCACCCGGTTCACAGAACTCCTACGAGCAGTACTTC
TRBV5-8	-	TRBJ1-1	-	CASSRTANTEAFF	TGTGCCAGCAGCAGAACAGCGAACACTGAAGCTTTCTTT
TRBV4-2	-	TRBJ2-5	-	CASSQVGRRETQYF	TGTGCCAGCAGCCAAGTGGGGAGGCGGGAGACCCAGTACTTC
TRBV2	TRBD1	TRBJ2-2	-	CASSSGTGWTGELFF	TGTGCCAGCAGTTCTGGGACAGGGTGGACCGGGGAGCTGTTTTTT
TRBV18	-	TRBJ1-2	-	CASSPEQNYGYTF	TGTGCCAGCTCACCCGAACAGAACTATGGCTACACCTTC
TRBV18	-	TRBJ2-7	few	CASSPGTLGYEQYF	TGTGCCAGCTCACCCGGGACATTGGGCTACGAGCAGTACTTC